What follows describes a single TCR beta chain. The data were obtained in a study of CD8 T cells in Susac syndrome. Germline assignment: CDR1 MNHEY and CDR2 SMNVEV (reference sequence). V shed 5 bases and J shed 8 bases, with 18 bases lying between them. CDR3 length: 15 amino acids. Random hexamers served to reverse transcribe about 0.5 to 1 ug RNA. MiXCR, run by TCRdb on the immunoSEQ multiplex PCR reads, gives a single entry per CDR3 protein. The sample records about 150,000 distinct CDR3 sequences, approximately 96% being singletons. The source of this sequence is a human donor with multiple sclerosis. The J gene is TRBJ1-4, the V gene TRBV27; possible D gene TRBD1, 6 bases. The specimen was CD4+ T cells from PBMCs. The CDR3 loop is CASSPGAKFEEKLFF. CDR3 in DNA: TGTGCCAGCAGTCCGGGGGCGAAGTTCGAAGAAAAACTGTTTTTT.